This TCR beta chain was profiled in a study of blood T cell repertoires in COVID-19. Study overall: Recovery among Cohort 3 donors was established by two negative PCRs, clearance, or symptom resolution. Samples of COVID-19 (acute and convalescent) were obtained from the United States, Italy and Spain.

CDR1 and CDR2 (germline): MNHEY, SVGAGI. Unmatched junction bases numbered 10, after V lost 7 bases and J lost 1 base. CDR3 size: 15 residues. Living in about 25 US areas, the participants were between roughly 18 and 90 years of age. Here immunoSEQ multiplex PCR was the method, and the copy in TCRdb shows in-frame clones only, minus some. The sample contains over 200,000 clones, 86% of which appear only once. Sequencing was carried out using PBMCs or T cells enriched from blood (not recorded which). This chain uses TRBV6-5 with TRBJ2-7; 7 positions match TRBD2. The origin of this receptor is a woman aged 50 to 60 in a cohort exposed to, infected with or recovered from COVID-19 (not recorded which). CDR3 residues: CASTWGGGGSYEQYF. The CDR3 DNA follows: TGTGCCAGCACCTGGGGTGGCGGGGGTTCCTACGAGCAGTACTTC.